This TCR beta chain was obtained from a study of blood T cell repertoires in COVID-19. Generated by immunoSEQ multiplex PCR, the TCRdb table keeps only in-frame clones and is missing some. Seen here are 90,000 to 150,000 clones, about two thirds observed once, and the top ten hold 0.7% to 1%. The germline gives CDR1 SGHNT, CDR2 YENEEA. Trimming took 6 bases from V and 6 from J, leaving 9 bases between them. CDR3 length: 12 residues. The specimen was peripheral blood. The receptor was derived from a human donor with acute or convalescent COVID-19. The donor label of this sample is uncertain. The chain links TRBV11-3 to TRBJ2-1; no clear D. The CDR3 is CASSRDINEQFF. In DNA, the CDR3 is TGTGCCAGCAGTCGAGACATCAATGAGCAGTTCTTC. Using reference TRBV11-3 and TRBJ2-1 for the parts outside the CDR3, the full variable domain is EAGVVQSPRYKIIEKKQPVAFWCNPISGHNTLYWYLQNLGQGPELLIRYENEEAVDDSQLPKDRFSAERLKGVDSTLKIQPAELGDSAVYLCASSRDINEQFFGPGTRLTVL.